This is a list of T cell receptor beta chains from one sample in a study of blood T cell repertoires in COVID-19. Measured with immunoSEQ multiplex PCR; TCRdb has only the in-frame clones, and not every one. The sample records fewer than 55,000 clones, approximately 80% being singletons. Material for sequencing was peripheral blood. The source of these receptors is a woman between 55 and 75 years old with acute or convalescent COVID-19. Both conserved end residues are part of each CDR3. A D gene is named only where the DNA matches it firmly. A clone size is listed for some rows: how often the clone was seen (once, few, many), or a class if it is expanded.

cdr3_aa: CASRPRGTGTFTEAFF
cdr3_nt: TGCGCCAGCAGACCCCGAGGGACAGGGACGTTCACTGAAGCTTTCTTT
v_call: TRBV5-1
j_call: TRBJ1-1
d_call: TRBD1
clone_size: .

cdr3_aa: CASSLPRGGGSYEQYF
cdr3_nt: TGTGCCAGCAGCTTGCCTAGGGGCGGGGGATCCTACGAGCAGTACTTC
v_call: TRBV5-6
j_call: TRBJ2-7
d_call: TRBD2
clone_size: .

cdr3_aa: CASSTTRDSFSGANVLTF
cdr3_nt: TGTGCCAGCAGCACCACGCGGGACAGCTTCTCTGGGGCCAACGTCCTGACTTTC
v_call: TRBV5-4
j_call: TRBJ2-6
d_call: .
clone_size: .

cdr3_aa: CASSLTGERGGYTF
cdr3_nt: TGTGCCAGCAGCTTGACAGGGGAGAGGGGGGGCTACACCTTC
v_call: TRBV5-4
j_call: TRBJ1-2
d_call: TRBD1
clone_size: .

cdr3_aa: CASTAEARETQYF
cdr3_nt: TGTGCCAGCACCGCTGAGGCTCGGGAGACCCAGTACTTC
v_call: TRBV2
j_call: TRBJ2-5
d_call: .
clone_size: .

cdr3_aa: CASSQHWTSGGQAFYNEQFF
cdr3_nt: TGTGCCAGCAGCCAACATTGGACTAGCGGGGGGCAGGCCTTTTACAATGAGCAGTTCTTC
v_call: TRBV4-2
j_call: TRBJ2-1
d_call: TRBD2
clone_size: .

cdr3_aa: CASSFGGNYEQYF
cdr3_nt: TGTGCCAGCAGTTTTGGAGGGAACTACGAGCAGTACTTC
v_call: TRBV27
j_call: TRBJ2-7
d_call: .
clone_size: .

cdr3_aa: CASSIGVLDEQFF
cdr3_nt: TGTGCCAGTAGTATCGGGGTTTTGGATGAGCAGTTCTTC
v_call: TRBV19
j_call: TRBJ2-1
d_call: .
clone_size: .

cdr3_aa: CASSRTGQNTEAFF
cdr3_nt: TGTGCCAGCAGTCGGACAGGGCAGAACACTGAAGCTTTCTTT
v_call: TRBV3-1/TRBV3-2
j_call: TRBJ1-1
d_call: TRBD1
clone_size: .

cdr3_aa: CATQQGDYNSPLHF
cdr3_nt: TGTGCCACACAACAGGGGGATTATAATTCACCCCTCCACTTT
v_call: TRBV3-1/TRBV3-2
j_call: TRBJ1-6
d_call: TRBD1
clone_size: few

cdr3_aa: CATSRGKGTGELFF
cdr3_nt: TGTGCCACCAGCCGGGGGAAAGGCACCGGGGAGCTGTTTTTT
v_call: TRBV24-1
j_call: TRBJ2-2
d_call: .
clone_size: .

cdr3_aa: CASSFTHGQGQGYEQFF
cdr3_nt: TGTGCCAGCAGCTTCACCCATGGACAGGGCCAGGGTTATGAGCAGTTCTTC
v_call: TRBV7-3
j_call: TRBJ2-1
d_call: TRBD1
clone_size: .

cdr3_aa: CASSLSGGIQETQYF
cdr3_nt: TGTGCCAGCAGCTTAAGCGGGGGGATCCAAGAGACCCAGTACTTC
v_call: TRBV7-2
j_call: TRBJ2-5
d_call: TRBD2
clone_size: .

cdr3_aa: CAWSAPTGPGNQPQHF
cdr3_nt: TGTGCCTGGAGTGCACCGACAGGGCCTGGGAATCAGCCCCAGCATTTT
v_call: TRBV30
j_call: TRBJ1-5
d_call: TRBD1
clone_size: .

cdr3_aa: CASSLSRTVHTEAFF
cdr3_nt: TGTGCCAGCAGTTTATCACGCACAGTTCACACTGAAGCTTTCTTT
v_call: TRBV27
j_call: TRBJ1-1
d_call: .
clone_size: .

cdr3_aa: CASRAGTVYNEQFF
cdr3_nt: TGTGCCAGTAGAGCCGGGACAGTATACAATGAGCAGTTCTTC
v_call: TRBV19
j_call: TRBJ2-1
d_call: TRBD1
clone_size: .

cdr3_aa: CASSVGAEGAVAFF
cdr3_nt: TGTGCCAGCAGCGTAGGTGCGGAGGGGGCAGTCGCTTTCTTT
v_call: TRBV9
j_call: TRBJ1-1
d_call: TRBD1
clone_size: .

cdr3_aa: CASSTRQGGLAGLKETQYF
cdr3_nt: TGTGCCAGCAGCACTCGACAGGGGGGACTAGCGGGGTTAAAAGAGACCCAGTACTTC
v_call: TRBV7-9
j_call: TRBJ2-5
d_call: TRBD2
clone_size: few

cdr3_aa: CASSLTGAYGYTF
cdr3_nt: TGTGCCAGCAGTTTAACAGGGGCCTATGGCTACACCTTC
v_call: TRBV27
j_call: TRBJ1-2
d_call: TRBD1
clone_size: .

cdr3_aa: CASSHQTTGLKGYTF
cdr3_nt: TGTGCCAGCAGCCATCAGACAACGGGACTAAAGGGCTACACCTTC
v_call: TRBV14
j_call: TRBJ1-2
d_call: .
clone_size: .

cdr3_aa: CASRGLLNTGELFF
cdr3_nt: TGTGCCAGCAGAGGACTATTGAACACCGGGGAGCTGTTTTTT
v_call: TRBV2
j_call: TRBJ2-2
d_call: .
clone_size: .

cdr3_aa: CASSLGSGGRGEQFF
cdr3_nt: TGTGCCAGCAGCTTAGGTTCAGGGGGCCGGGGTGAGCAGTTCTTC
v_call: TRBV7-3
j_call: TRBJ2-1
d_call: TRBD1
clone_size: .

cdr3_aa: CASKRGGSLSYEQYF
cdr3_nt: TGTGCCAGCAAGCGAGGCGGCAGCCTGTCCTACGAGCAGTACTTC
v_call: TRBV28
j_call: TRBJ2-7
d_call: .
clone_size: .

cdr3_aa: CASSTGLAGGLYNEQFF
cdr3_nt: TGCGCCAGCAGCACGGGACTAGCGGGAGGCCTCTACAATGAGCAGTTCTTC
v_call: TRBV5-1
j_call: TRBJ2-1
d_call: TRBD2
clone_size: .

cdr3_aa: CASSEWIVARRSSTEAFF
cdr3_nt: TGTGCCAGCAGTGAATGGATCGTGGCCCGGAGGAGTAGCACTGAAGCTTTCTTT
v_call: TRBV6-1
j_call: TRBJ1-1
d_call: .
clone_size: .

cdr3_aa: CATSDPGQGHTGELFF
cdr3_nt: TGTGCCACCAGTGACCCGGGACAGGGCCATACCGGGGAGCTGTTTTTT
v_call: TRBV24-1
j_call: TRBJ2-2
d_call: TRBD1
clone_size: once